The entry that follows covers one T cell receptor (beta chain) sequence. No antigen is known for it. This sample stems from a study of cytomegalovirus exposure and HLA in healthy donors. Study findings and constraints: Roughly uniform sequencing depth across donors was assumed, possibly incorrectly. Only CMV serostatus was available as immune exposure information. The majority of TCR sequences were rare, yet some public TCRs appeared in many donors. Several of the most significant clusters were apparently associated with common viral pathogens in a later analysis.

CDR3 length: 15 residues. Unmatched junction bases numbered 7, after V lost 6 bases and J lost 0 bases. Germline V gene sequence: CDR1 MNHEY, CDR2 SMNVEV (reference sequence). This PCR relied on a set of 60 Vbeta primers and 13 Jbeta primers. Here immunoSEQ multiplex PCR was the method, and the copy in TCRdb shows in-frame clones only, minus some. Its table lists about 70,000 clones. The sequence came from a female donor in good health and CMV-seropositive. Sample: PBMCs. This chain joins TRBV27 and TRBJ1-2; 7 nucleotides match TRBD1. CDR3 region: CASSRDRPANYGYTF. The CDR3 nucleotides read TGTGCCAGCAGCCGGGACAGACCTGCTAACTATGGCTACACCTTC.